These 19 T cell receptor beta chains were sequenced from one sample in a study of CD8 T cells in ankylosing spondylitis. TCRdb analysed the 5' RACE reads with MiXCR anew, one entry per CDR3 protein. The sample yields around 330,000 distinct CDR3 sequences, under 14% seen once. The sequencing sample was made of blood, either unsorted or a sorted T cell fraction (not recorded which). The source of these receptors is a female donor with ankylosing spondylitis or in good health (not recorded which).

The rearrangement joins TRBV5-1 to TRBJ2-5; no clear D gene. Looked up from germline, CDR1 is SGHRS and CDR2 is YFSETQ. V dropped 4 bases and J dropped 5 bases, with 12 bases sitting between them. The CDR3 runs to 13 residues. The CDR3 loop reads CASSRQPTETQYF. The CDR3 DNA sequence: TGCGCCAGCAGCAGACAACCAACGGAGACCCAGTACTTC.

This clonotype was observed a handful of times. CDR3 sequence: CASSQELSYTEAFF. The CDR3 bases are TGTGCCAGCAGCCAAGAGCTATCCTACACTGAAGCTTTCTTT. This sequence joins TRBV3-1 and TRBJ1-1; no clear D gene. The CDR3 has 14 residues. V was shortened by 0 bases and J by 3 bases, with 8 bases between the two germline ends. Looked up from germline, CDR1 is LGHDT and CDR2 is YNNKEL (reference sequence).

This clonotype was counted a few times. This rearrangement joins TRBV18 to TRBJ2-1; 12 bases fit TRBD1. The CDR3 length is 20 residues. The germline V gene has CDR1 KGHSH and CDR2 LQKENI. V lost 3 bases and J lost 0; bases outside the gene matches: 12. The CDR3 nucleotides read TGTGCCAGCTCACCGAGGGACAGGGGGCGAGTTCCGAGCTCCTACAATGAGCAGTTCTTC. It translates to CASSPRDRGRVPSSYNEQFF.

The rearrangement links TRBV7-8 to TRBJ2-7; 7 bases map to TRBD1. The CDR3 contains 14 residues. V lost 4 bases and J lost 2; bases outside the gene matches: 5. Germline CDR1 is SGHVS and CDR2 is FQNEAQ. As DNA, the CDR3 is TGTGCCAGCAGCTCCGACAGGGCCCCCTACGAGCAGTACTTC. Residues: CASSSDRAPYEQYF. Together with reference TRBV7-8 and TRBJ2-7, the CDR3 gives the full variable domain: GAGVSQSPRYKVAKRGQDVALRCDPISGHVSLFWYQQALGQGPEFLTYFQNEAQLDKSGLPSDRFFAERPEGSVSTLKIQRTQQEDSAVYLCASSSDRAPYEQYFGPGTRLTVT.

In this sample, this clonotype turned up many times. The chain couples TRBV7-9 to TRBJ2-6; D possibly corresponds to TRBD2 (5 bases). Trimming left V 4 bases short and J 2 bases short, with 15 bases between. This CDR3 is built from 17 residues. CDR1 is SEHNR, CDR2 FQNEAQ, per germline (reference sequence). CDR3 coding DNA: TGTGCCAGCAGCTGGACTTTTCATAGGCCTGGGGCCAACGTCCTGACTTTC. Residues: CASSWTFHRPGANVLTF.

This clonotype came up many times. The chain employs TRBV20-1 and TRBJ2-7; no reliable D call. Between the trimmed V and J ends, which lost 0 bases and 0 bases, there was a span of 12 bases. From germline, CDR1 is DFQATT and CDR2 SNEGSKA (reference sequence). This CDR3 is built from 15 residues. Here the CDR3 DNA reads TGCAGTGCTAGAGATACGATTTATAGCTCCTACGAGCAGTACTTC. Translated: CSARDTIYSSYEQYF.

This clonotype appeared a few times. One junction end disagrees with the germline gene, perhaps due to a read error. The chain couples TRBV20-1 to TRBJ1-5, with a tentative D call TRBD1 (5 bases). CDR1 is DFQATT and CDR2 is SNEGSKA in the germline V gene (reference sequence). This CDR3 region has 17 residues. The CDR3: CCAREGLSARSNQPQHF. CDR3 bases: TGCTGTGCTAGAGAGGGACTGTCGGCGCGGAGCAATCAGCCCCAGCATTTT.

This chain uses TRBV29-1 with TRBJ2-3; D call uncertain. Germline V gene data show CDR1 as SQVTM and CDR2 as ANQGSEA. V was cut by 8 bases and J by 2 bases, with 11 bases left in between. The CDR3 contains 12 residues. The CDR3 reads CSYSGFTDTQYF. The CDR3 coding sequence is TGCAGCTACTCCGGATTCACAGATACGCAGTATTTT.

The chain has TRBV7-2 and TRBJ2-7; 9 positions match TRBD2. Germline V gives CDR1 SGHTA, CDR2 FQGNSA. The J segment lost 5 bases and the V segment lost 1 base, leaving 9 bases of the junction unmatched. The CDR3 covers 16 residues. CDR3 DNA: TGTGCCAGCAGCTTAGAAGCTTCTAGCGGGATCCACGAGCAGTACTTC. This codes for CASSLEASSGIHEQYF.

This chain uses TRBV20-1 with TRBJ2-1, with D perhaps matching TRBD1 or TRBD2 (5 bases each). This CDR3 spans 15 amino acids. V was shortened by 3 bases and J by 0 bases, with 12 bases between the two germline ends. From germline, CDR1 is DFQATT and CDR2 SNEGSKA (reference sequence). This chain's CDR3 is CSASGDPSSYNEQFF. CDR3 DNA: TGCAGTGCTAGTGGGGACCCGAGCTCCTACAATGAGCAGTTCTTC.

This clonotype came up many times. The J gene is TRBJ2-3, the V gene TRBV5-1; no clear D. Germline V gene data show CDR1 as SGHRS and CDR2 as YFSETQ. The CDR3 extends over 17 amino acids. Trimming took off 0 bases at V and 2 bases at J, with 16 bases between the two ends. The CDR3 is CASSLGVRQEYTDTQYF. Written as DNA, the CDR3 is TGCGCCAGCAGCTTGGGAGTCCGGCAGGAGTACACAGATACGCAGTATTTT.

The chain couples TRBV20-1 to TRBJ2-3; the D gene is possibly TRBD2 (7 bases). From germline, CDR1 is DFQATT and CDR2 SNEGSKA (reference sequence). V shed 7 bases and J shed 5 bases, with 22 bases lying between them. The CDR3 runs 15 residues. CDR3 sequence (DNA): TGCAGTGGAAGAGGGGGGGGCCCCTTCCAAGATACGCAGTATTTT. Translated, it gives CSGRGGGPFQDTQYF.

The chain combines TRBV15 with TRBJ1-5, with D maybe TRBD1 (5 bases). The CDR3 sequence is 16 residues long. The germline V gene has CDR1 LNHNV and CDR2 YYDKDF (reference sequence). Trimming removed 1 base at V and 7 bases at J, with 17 bases between. In DNA, the CDR3 is TGTGCCACCAGCAGAGCAACAACAGGAGGTAGACAGCCCCAGCATTTT. This codes for CATSRATTGGRQPQHF.

Many counts were recorded for this clonotype. The rearrangement links TRBV5-1 to TRBJ2-2; TRBD2 agrees at 9 bases. Germline values: CDR1 SGHRS, CDR2 YFSETQ. The CDR3 sequence is 17 residues long. J gave up 6 bases and V 0 bases, and 9 bases lay outside the gene matches. CDR3 region: CASSLVAGLAGSGELFF. The CDR3 nucleotides are TGCGCCAGCAGCTTGGTTGCAGGGCTAGCGGGGTCCGGGGAGCTGTTTTTT.

This clonotype was seen a few times. The CDR3 nucleotides read TGTGCCAGCAGCTCGGGAGGGGGCGCAGGGAATACGCAGTATTTT. Residues: CASSSGGGAGNTQYF. The V gene is TRBV5-5, the J gene TRBJ2-3; possibly TRBD2 for D (8 bases). This CDR3 contains 15 residues. Between the trimmed V and J ends, which lost 3 bases and 7 bases, there was a span of 18 bases. The V gene's germline CDR1 is SGHKS and CDR2 YYEKEE (reference sequence).

J is TRBJ2-1 and V is TRBV20-1, with TRBD2 matching 8 bases. J lost 5 bases, V lost 7 bases, and 10 bases had no gene match. The length of the CDR3 is 14 residues. CDR1 is DFQATT, CDR2 SNEGSKA, per germline (reference sequence). The CDR3 sequence: CSELLLAAHNEQFF. CDR3 nucleotides: TGCAGTGAGCTATTACTAGCGGCCCACAATGAGCAGTTCTTC.

There are a few counts of this clonotype. This chain joins TRBV20-1 and TRBJ2-1, with D maybe TRBD2 (6 bases). The germline V gene encodes CDR1 DFQATT and CDR2 SNEGSKA (reference sequence). The CDR3 is 14 residues long. The V gene lost 7 bases and the J gene lost 4 bases, with 17 bases spanning the gap. The CDR3 protein is CSVEERGSYNEQFF. In DNA, the CDR3 is TGCAGTGTCGAAGAACGGGGGAGTTACAATGAGCAGTTCTTC.

This clonotype was counted a few times. V gene TRBV5-5 combines with J gene TRBJ2-4, with 8 bases matching TRBD1. V trimming: 4 bases; J trimming: 5 bases; junction bases outside the gene matches: 5. The CDR3 length is 14 residues. The germline V gene has CDR1 SGHKS and CDR2 YYEKEE (reference sequence). CDR3 sequence: CASSPGQGQNIQYF. CDR3 DNA sequence: TGTGCCAGCAGCCCTGGACAGGGCCAAAACATTCAGTACTTC.

This clonotype came up many times. The CDR3 bases are TGTGCCAGCAGCCAAGATCAGGAGGGACCGAAGTACGAGCAGTACTTC. Translated, it gives CASSQDQEGPKYEQYF. The chain couples TRBV4-2 to TRBJ2-7; tentative D call: TRBD2 (6 bases). Trimming cost V 0 bases and J 4 bases, with 16 bases left between them. The length of the CDR3 is 16 residues. Germline lookup yields CDR1 LGHNA and CDR2 YNFKEQ.